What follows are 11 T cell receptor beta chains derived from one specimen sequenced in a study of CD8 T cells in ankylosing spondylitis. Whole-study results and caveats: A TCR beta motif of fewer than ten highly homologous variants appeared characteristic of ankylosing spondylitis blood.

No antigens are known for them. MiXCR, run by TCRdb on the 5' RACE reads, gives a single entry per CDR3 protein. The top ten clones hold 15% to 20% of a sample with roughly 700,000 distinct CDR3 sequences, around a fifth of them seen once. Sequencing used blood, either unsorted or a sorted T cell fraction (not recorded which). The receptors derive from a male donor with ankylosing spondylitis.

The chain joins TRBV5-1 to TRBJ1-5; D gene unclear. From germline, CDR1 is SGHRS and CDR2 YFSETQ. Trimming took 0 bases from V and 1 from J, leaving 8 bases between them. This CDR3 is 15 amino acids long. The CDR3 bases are TGCGCCAGCAGCTTGGGATTTCTAAGCAATCAGCCCCAGCATTTT. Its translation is CASSLGFLSNQPQHF.

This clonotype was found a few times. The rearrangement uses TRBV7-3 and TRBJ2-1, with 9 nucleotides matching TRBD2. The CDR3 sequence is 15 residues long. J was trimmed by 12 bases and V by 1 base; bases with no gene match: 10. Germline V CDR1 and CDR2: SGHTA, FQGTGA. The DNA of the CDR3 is TGTGCCAGCAGCTTAATAGGCGGGGGGGCGATTGGGCAGTTCTTC. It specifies CASSLIGGGAIGQFF.

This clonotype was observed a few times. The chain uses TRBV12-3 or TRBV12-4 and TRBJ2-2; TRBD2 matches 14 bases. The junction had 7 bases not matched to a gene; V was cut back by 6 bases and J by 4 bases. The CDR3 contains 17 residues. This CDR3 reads CASSRGLAGAGTGELFF. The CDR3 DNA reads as TGTGCCAGCAGCCGGGGACTAGCGGGAGCCGGCACCGGGGAGCTGTTTTTT.

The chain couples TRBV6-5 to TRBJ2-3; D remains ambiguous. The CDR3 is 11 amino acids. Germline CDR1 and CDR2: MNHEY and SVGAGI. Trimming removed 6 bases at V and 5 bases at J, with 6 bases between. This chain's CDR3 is CASSKGDTQYF. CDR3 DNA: TGTGCCAGCAGCAAGGGAGATACGCAGTATTTT.

CDR3 region: CATAREGANRPGNTIYF. As DNA, the CDR3 is TGTGCCACCGCCCGGGAGGGCGCGAATCGTCCTGGAAACACCATATATTTT. The J gene is TRBJ1-3, the V gene TRBV10-3; no definite D call. Germline V lookup: CDR1 ENHRY, CDR2 SYGVKD. The CDR3 consists of 17 residues. With 10 bases removed from V and 2 bases from J, the gap between germline ends came to 24 bases.

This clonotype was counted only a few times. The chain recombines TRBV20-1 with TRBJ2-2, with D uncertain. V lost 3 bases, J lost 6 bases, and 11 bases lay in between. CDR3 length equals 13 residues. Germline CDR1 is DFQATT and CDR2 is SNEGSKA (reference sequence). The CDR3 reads CSARDPIAGELFF. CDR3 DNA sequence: TGCAGTGCTAGGGACCCTATCGCCGGGGAGCTGTTTTTT.

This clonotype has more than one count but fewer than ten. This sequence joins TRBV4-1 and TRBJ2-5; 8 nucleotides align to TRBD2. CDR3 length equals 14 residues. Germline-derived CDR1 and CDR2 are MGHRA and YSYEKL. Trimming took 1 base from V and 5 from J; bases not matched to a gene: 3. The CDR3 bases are TGCGCCAGCAGCCAAGGACTAGCGTGGGAGACCCAGTACTTC. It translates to CASSQGLAWETQYF.

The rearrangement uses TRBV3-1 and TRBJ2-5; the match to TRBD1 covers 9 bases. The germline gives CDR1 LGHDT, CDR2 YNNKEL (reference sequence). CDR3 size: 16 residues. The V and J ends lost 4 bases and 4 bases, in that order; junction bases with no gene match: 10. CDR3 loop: CASSLLPGTGLETQYF. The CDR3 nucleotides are TGTGCCAGCAGCCTCCTCCCGGGGACAGGGCTAGAGACCCAGTACTTC.

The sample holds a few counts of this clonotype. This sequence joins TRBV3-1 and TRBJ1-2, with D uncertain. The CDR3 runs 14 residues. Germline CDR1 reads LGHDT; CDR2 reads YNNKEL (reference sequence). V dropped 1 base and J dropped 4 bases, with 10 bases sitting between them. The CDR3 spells CASSQGQSFYGYTF. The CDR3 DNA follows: TGTGCCAGCAGCCAAGGTCAGTCGTTCTATGGCTACACCTTC.

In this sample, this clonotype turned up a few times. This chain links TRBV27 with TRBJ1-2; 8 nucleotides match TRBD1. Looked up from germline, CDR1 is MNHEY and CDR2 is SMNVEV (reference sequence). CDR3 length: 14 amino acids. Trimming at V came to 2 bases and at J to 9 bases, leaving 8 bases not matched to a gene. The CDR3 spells CASSLMAGGGRYTF. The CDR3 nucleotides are TGTGCCAGCAGTTTAATGGCAGGGGGCGGTCGCTACACCTTC.

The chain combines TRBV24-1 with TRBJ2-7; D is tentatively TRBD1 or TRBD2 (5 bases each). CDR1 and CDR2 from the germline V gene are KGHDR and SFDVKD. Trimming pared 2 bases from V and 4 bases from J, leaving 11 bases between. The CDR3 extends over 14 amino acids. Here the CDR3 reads CATSDSAGTYEQYF. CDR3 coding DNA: TGTGCCACCAGTGATTCCGCAGGGACGTACGAGCAGTACTTC.